The 19 T cell receptor beta chains presented below share a single source sample, sequenced in a study of T cell responses to AZD1222 COVID-19 vaccine (dated by TCRdb to about 2021). According to the study, the label for this sample's time point signals: sample from adult after SARS-CoV-2 infection, after symptom onset. Receptor amplification or capture employed the immunoSEQ multiplex PCR assay. In its TCRdb copy, this immuneACCESS table keeps in-frame sequences only and misses some clones. Where compared with another copy, unresolved V genes explain less than half of these, and the others have no known cause. A total of about 140,000 clones appear in this sample, just under 95% of them only once. The top ten hold approximately 12% of the sample. Sequencing used peripheral blood, obtained after recovery from COVID-19. All receptors come from an adult who had recovered from COVID-19.

The rearrangement joins TRBV13 to TRBJ2-2; 8 nucleotides line up with TRBD2. Germline V CDR1 and CDR2: PRHDT, FYEKMQ (reference sequence). The CDR3 extends over 16 amino acids. With 4 bases clipped from V and 1 base from J, the junction kept 5 bases outside the gene matches. In DNA, the CDR3 is TGTGCCAGCAGCTGGCTTACTAGCGGGAACACCGGGGAGCTGTTTTTT. Protein product: CASSWLTSGNTGELFF.

The chain is built from TRBV10-3 and TRBJ1-6; D remains unclear. Looked up from germline, CDR1 is ENHRY and CDR2 is SYGVKD. The CDR3 is 15 amino acids. Trimming pared 3 bases from V and 3 bases from J, leaving 9 bases between. As DNA, the CDR3 is TGTGCCATCAGTGAAGGGCCCGTCTATAATTCACCCCTCCACTTT. Residues: CAISEGPVYNSPLHF.

The V and J genes are TRBV4-1 and TRBJ2-3, with 7 bases fitting TRBD1. Germline trimming cut 1 base from V and 2 bases from J; bases unmatched to any gene: 9. The length of the CDR3 is 17 residues. Germline assignment: CDR1 MGHRA and CDR2 YSYEKL. The CDR3 nucleotides are TGCGCCAGCAGCCAAGGAATAGGGGGCCCCTACACAGATACGCAGTATTTT. Protein product: CASSQGIGGPYTDTQYF.

This sequence joins TRBV18 and TRBJ2-3; D is unresolved. Germline assignment: CDR1 KGHSH and CDR2 LQKENI. CDR3 size: 12 residues. Trimming shortened V by 6 bases and J by 2 bases, and 6 bases separated the two germline ends. CDR3 in DNA: TGTGCCAGCTCGGAAGTCACAGATACGCAGTATTTT. Its translation is CASSEVTDTQYF. The full variable domain, completed using reference TRBV18 and TRBJ2-3, is NAGVMQNPRHLVRRRGQEARLRCSPMKGHSHVYWYRQLPEEGLKFMVYLQKENIIDESGMPKERFSAEFPKEGPSILRIQQVVRGDSAAYFCASSEVTDTQYFGPGTRLTVL.

The rearrangement links TRBV30 to TRBJ2-7, with D unresolved. This CDR3 comprises 14 residues. CDR1 is GTSNPN and CDR2 is SVGIG in the germline V gene (reference sequence). Deletions cut 0 bases from V and 0 bases from J, with 9 bases between. The CDR3 region is CAWSVKGFSYEQYF. The CDR3 DNA sequence: TGTGCCTGGAGTGTTAAAGGGTTCTCCTACGAGCAGTACTTC. The full variable domain, with the rest looked up from reference TRBV30 and TRBJ2-7, is SQTIHQWPATLVQPVGSPLSLECTVEGTSNPNLYWYRQAAGRGLQLLFYSVGIGQISSEVPQNLSASRPQDRQFILSSKKLLLSDSGFYLCAWSVKGFSYEQYFGPGTRLTVT.

V usage is TRBV5-1 and J usage is TRBJ2-3; 11 bases align to TRBD1. V lost 4 bases to trimming and J lost 6 bases; unmatched junction nucleotides: 7. Germline CDR1 is SGHRS and CDR2 is YFSETQ. The CDR3 has 15 amino acids. CDR3 coding DNA: TGCGCCAGCAGCGCCTGGACAGGGGGCGCCGATACGCAGTATTTT. Its translation: CASSAWTGGADTQYF.

The genes are TRBV6-5 and TRBJ1-2, with 8 bases matching TRBD1. The germline V gene has CDR1 MNHEY and CDR2 SVGAGI. After removal of 9 bases from V and 6 bases from J, the junction contained 12 bases not matched to a gene. This CDR3 has 14 amino acids. The CDR3 sequence is CASTPGGNDHGYTF. The CDR3 bases are TGTGCCAGTACTCCAGGGGGCAATGACCATGGCTACACCTTC.

V is TRBV21-1 and J is TRBJ1-1. TRBV21-1 is a documented pseudogene. The CDR3 length is 11 residues. CDR3 nucleotide sequence: TGTGCGGTGGAGGGGCACACTGAAGCTTTCTTT. Translating gives CAVEGHTEAFF.

The rearrangement links TRBV2 to TRBJ2-7; D not certain. V dropped 7 bases and J dropped 6 bases, with 13 bases sitting between them. This CDR3 contains 12 residues. Germline CDR1 SNHLY, CDR2 FYNNEI. CDR3 sequence reads: CASIFFGSEQYF. CDR3 bases: TGTGCCAGCATTTTTTTCGGTAGCGAGCAGTACTTC.

This clone was counted between two and nine times. V usage is TRBV6-1 and J usage is TRBJ1-2; D is undetermined. The CDR3 is 13 amino acids. Germline CDR1 and CDR2: MNHNS and SASEGT. Trimming stripped 3 bases from V and 4 bases from J, with 9 bases between. The CDR3 DNA is TGTGCCAGCAGTGACAGGCCTCTCTATGGCTACACCTTC. This sequence encodes CASSDRPLYGYTF.

The rearrangement uses TRBV2 and TRBJ2-1; no clear D gene. V gave up 7 bases and J gave up 0 bases, with 13 bases separating them. Germline V CDR1 and CDR2: SNHLY, FYNNEI. The CDR3 spans 15 residues. CDR3 nucleotide sequence: TGTGCCAGCAAACCCCCTGGACCCTCCTACAATGAGCAGTTCTTC. This codes for CASKPPGPSYNEQFF.

This chain connects TRBV5-1 to TRBJ1-5; possibly TRBD1 for D (5 bases). This CDR3 has 15 residues. The V gene lost 0 bases and the J gene lost 1 base, with 8 bases spanning the gap. From germline, CDR1 is SGHRS and CDR2 YFSETQ. The CDR3 spells CASSLGGQSNQPQHF. The CDR3 bases are TGCGCCAGCAGCTTGGGGGGCCAGAGCAATCAGCCCCAGCATTTT.

V gene TRBV24-1 combines with J gene TRBJ2-7, with TRBD2 as a possible D gene (7 bases). V was shortened by 6 bases and J by 3 bases, with 14 bases between the two germline ends. Germline assignment: CDR1 KGHDR and CDR2 SFDVKD. The CDR3 covers 14 residues. CDR3 region: CATSMGGGHYEQYF. DNA for the CDR3: TGTGCCACCAGTATGGGAGGGGGGCACTACGAGCAGTACTTC.

The rearrangement joins TRBV7-8 to TRBJ1-5, with D possibly TRBD1 on 5 matching bases. Germline loops: CDR1 SGHVS, CDR2 FQNEAQ. The CDR3 is made up of 17 amino acids. V was shortened by 2 bases and J by 2 bases, with 16 bases between the two germline ends. The CDR3 sequence: CASSLRFDGGGNQPQHF. CDR3 in DNA: TGTGCCAGCAGCTTACGTTTTGACGGGGGAGGCAATCAGCCCCAGCATTTT.

The gene calls are TRBV21-1 and TRBJ1-6. TRBV21-1 is marked as a pseudogene. This CDR3 region has 16 residues. The CDR3 loop reads CASSKGSSPVNSPLHF. CDR3 DNA sequence: TGTGCCAGCAGCAAAGGGTCCAGCCCAGTAAATTCACCCCTCCACTTT.

This sequence joins TRBV30 and TRBJ1-5; TRBD1 is a possible D gene (6 bases). There are 14 residues in the CDR3. With 1 base removed from V and 8 bases from J, the gap between germline ends came to 15 bases. CDR1 is GTSNPN, CDR2 SVGIG, per germline (reference sequence). The CDR3 DNA is TGTGCCTGGAGTGGGACAGCCACTCGTGAGCCCCAGCATTTT. Its translation: CAWSGTATREPQHF.

The V gene is TRBV27, the J gene TRBJ2-4; TRBD2 agrees at 10 bases. V shed 2 bases and J 1 base; nucleotides not matched to a gene: 17. Germline CDR1 reads MNHEY; CDR2 reads SMNVEV (reference sequence). This CDR3 spans 21 amino acids. For the CDR3, the DNA is TGTGCCAGCAGTTTAAACCTCAGGGGGTCAGCGGGAGGGACGGCCAAAAACATTCAGTACTTC. It specifies CASSLNLRGSAGGTAKNIQYF.

This chain uses TRBV19 with TRBJ2-7, with D tentatively TRBD1 or TRBD2 (5 bases each). The CDR3 spans 13 residues. Per the germline V gene, CDR1 is LNHDA and CDR2 is SQIVND (reference sequence). Trimming removed 0 bases at V and 4 bases at J, with 7 bases between. This chain's CDR3 is CASSIEEGYEQYF. In DNA, the CDR3 is TGTGCCAGTAGTATAGAAGAGGGGTACGAGCAGTACTTC.

The rearrangement uses TRBV24-1 and TRBJ2-3, with 11 bases lining up with TRBD1. The CDR3 is 17 residues long. Losses at the gene ends were 4 bases for V and 3 bases for J; bases not matched to a gene: 8. Per the germline V gene, CDR1 is KGHDR and CDR2 is SFDVKD. The DNA of the CDR3 is TGTGCCACCAGTGACTTCGCCGGGACAGGGGGAACAGATACGCAGTATTTT. Residues: CATSDFAGTGGTDTQYF.